These T cell receptor beta chains were read from a single sample in a study of Tregs in tolerant kidney transplant recipients. TCRdb keeps only in-frame clones here, not all; method: immunoSEQ multiplex PCR. The repertoire includes about 110,000 clones, 90% of them detected once, and 0.34% sits in the top ten. The input for sequencing was CD4+ T cells from blood, taken before the transplant. These receptors were taken from a human donor who received a combined kidney and bone marrow transplant. Both conserved end residues are trimmed from each CDR3. Fields, in order: J gene, V gene, CDR3 protein.

>TRBJ1-3|TRBV15
ATSRGGAGNTIY
>TRBJ2-5|TRBV20-1
SAVEETQY
>TRBJ2-7|TRBV2
ASSGGFGAGHYEQY
>TRBJ1-1|TRBV12-1
ASSTRTGGPPIMNTEAF
>TRBJ1-5|TRBV5-1
ASSLYGTGLGQPQH
>TRBJ2-7|TRBV7-8
ASSLAKGWEQY
>TRBJ1-2|TRBV28
AIYQGVNYGYT
>TRBJ2-3|TRBV6-5
ASSSLAGTDTQY
>TRBJ2-2|TRBV28
ASSRTDVTGELF
>TRBJ1-1|TRBV19
ASSRNRGAEAF
>TRBJ2-5|TRBV5-5
ASSLELRGRRETQY
>TRBJ1-1|TRBV4-1
ASRQGKGEAF
>TRBJ1-5|TRBV5-4
ASSFGGKIPRPQH
>TRBJ1-4|TRBV6-1
ASMRSESEKLF
>TRBJ2-7|TRBV7-8
ASSSEVTQQY